This T cell receptor beta chain was obtained from a study of technical replicates of blood from a handful of donors. The CDR3 totals 15 residues. Per the germline V gene, CDR1 is KGHSH and CDR2 is LQKENI. Between the trimmed V and J ends, which lost 3 bases and 3 bases, there was a span of 9 bases. This clone appeared once. Assay: immunoSEQ multiplex PCR; the TCRdb copy retains only in-frame clones and omits some. The profile shows over 50,000 clones, 97% of them singletons. The clonotype originates from a human donor in good health. The chain carries TRBV18 and TRBJ2-6, with D perhaps matching TRBD2 (6 bases). Material for sequencing was T cells isolated from PBMCs. DNA of the CDR3: TGTGCCAGCTCACCTTCAGCGGGTGGGGCCAACGTCCTGACTTTC. This translates into CASSPSAGGANVLTF.